This T cell receptor (beta chain) was documented in a study of T cell repertoires in cytomegalovirus infection. On this clonotype: No antigen is known for it.

V was clipped by 6 bases and J by 4 bases, with 16 bases between them. This CDR3 has 15 residues. In TCRdb, the reads were re-called with MiXCR into one record per CDR3 protein. This sample has roughly 800,000 distinct CDR3 sequences, with approximately 32% found just once. The sequences come from cultured CD8+ T cells from PBMCs, collected from culture after CMV antigen stimulation. The sequence was collected from a human donor in good health (CMV status not recorded). Some clones in this sample may be carry-over from other donors' samples. This chain connects TRBV12-3 or TRBV12-4 to TRBJ1-5, with D tentatively TRBD1 (6 bases). The CDR3 DNA is TGTGCCAGCAGCCGAGGACAGTGGGAGAATCAGCCCCAGCATTTT. This sequence encodes CASSRGQWENQPQHF.